Following are 26 T cell receptor beta chains from one sample sequenced in a study of naive and memory T cell subsets. Whole-study results and caveats: A few larger clonotypes appeared in naive repertoires, especially CD8, possibly memory cells re-expressing CD45RA.

Their antigens remain unidentified. The beta constant-region primer was an equimolar mix of two oligonucleotides covering TRBC1 and TRBC2. Four rounds of PCR amplified the ligated cDNA using nested alpha and beta constant-region primers plus SP2. A single record per CDR3 protein comes from TCRdb applying MiXCR to the UMI-ligation and nested PCR reads. The profile shows roughly 100,000 distinct CDR3 sequences, about 11% of them singletons. The sample was naive CD4+ T cells from blood. These receptors were collected from a human donor in good health.

Ten or more counts support this clonotype. The chain employs TRBV18 and TRBJ2-6; D is ambiguous. Germline lookup yields CDR1 KGHSH and CDR2 LQKENI. V lost 2 bases to trimming and J lost 1 base, with 6 bases between them. The CDR3 has 15 residues. The DNA of the CDR3 is TGTGCCAGCTCACCAAGCCTATCTGGGGCCAACGTCCTGACTTTC. It codes for CASSPSLSGANVLTF.

This clonotype was counted ten times or more. This chain joins TRBV15 and TRBJ2-5; 8 positions agree with TRBD2. Germline V lookup: CDR1 LNHNV, CDR2 YYDKDF (reference sequence). V lost 1 base and J lost 5; bases outside the gene matches: 9. This CDR3 spans 16 amino acids. The CDR3 loop is CATSRGPTGGGETQYF. CDR3 DNA: TGTGCCACCAGCAGAGGTCCCACTGGCGGGGGGGAGACCCAGTACTTC.

The rearrangement links TRBV2 to TRBJ2-7, with 8 bases fitting TRBD2. This CDR3 comprises 15 residues. The germline V gene encodes CDR1 SNHLY and CDR2 FYNNEI. V lost 7 bases and J lost 1; bases outside the gene matches: 9. CDR3 sequence reads: CASKGERGQSYEQYF. The DNA of the CDR3 is TGTGCCAGCAAGGGGGAGCGGGGGCAATCCTACGAGCAGTACTTC.

This clonotype was observed a few times. The chain employs TRBV7-3 and TRBJ2-7, with 7 bases matching TRBD2. This CDR3 is built from 15 residues. Per germline, CDR1 SGHTA and CDR2 FQGTGA. Trimming removed 5 bases from V and 4 bases from J; junction bases left unmatched: 11. CDR3 protein: CASSPQRGSVYEQYF. The CDR3 region has the DNA TGTGCCAGCAGCCCCCAGCGGGGTAGTGTATACGAGCAGTACTTC.

The rearrangement joins TRBV27 to TRBJ2-3; either TRBD1 or TRBD2 may fit D (5 bases each). The CDR3 is 19 residues long. Germline assignment: CDR1 MNHEY and CDR2 SMNVEV (reference sequence). The V end was cut by 2 bases, the J end by 6 bases, with 27 bases between. The CDR3 coding sequence is TGTGCCAGCAGTTTACAACCACATAATCCGGGACCACGGAGCGATACGCAGTATTTT. The encoded protein is CASSLQPHNPGPRSDTQYF.

This clonotype was found a few times. V usage is TRBV9 and J usage is TRBJ1-2; no firm D call. The CDR3 is made up of 14 amino acids. CDR1 is SGDLS and CDR2 is YYNGEE in the germline V gene. Trimming shortened V by 4 bases and J by 2 bases, and 12 bases separated the two germline ends. The CDR3 sequence: CASSSHGENYGYTF. CDR3 DNA sequence: TGTGCCAGCAGCTCCCATGGGGAGAACTATGGCTACACCTTC.

This clonotype has more than one count but fewer than ten. The chain employs TRBV6-2 or TRBV6-3 and TRBJ2-2; D not resolved. Per the germline V gene, CDR1 is MNHEY and CDR2 is SVGEGT. This CDR3 comprises 16 residues. The V gene lost 2 bases and the J gene lost 4 bases, with 14 bases spanning the gap. CDR3 sequence (DNA): TGTGCCAGCAGTTACCACATTGACCCGGGCACCGGGGAGCTGTTTTTT. It translates to CASSYHIDPGTGELFF.

This clonotype was found many times. This chain uses TRBV7-8 with TRBJ2-5, with D possibly being TRBD1 (5 bases). Germline CDR1 and CDR2: SGHVS and FQNEAQ. The CDR3 has 19 residues. V was pared by 5 bases and J by 4 bases, with 29 bases between. For the CDR3, the DNA is TGTGCCAGCAGCCCGTCCCCCTCTTTGGATGTCTTTGGGGCAGAGACCCAGTACTTC. Its translation: CASSPSPSLDVFGAETQYF.

In its sample, this clonotype was seen many times. The rearrangement uses TRBV7-3 and TRBJ2-3, with TRBD2 matching over 13 bases. CDR1 is SGHTA and CDR2 is FQGTGA in the germline V gene. The CDR3 runs 20 residues. Trimming removed 2 bases from V and 9 bases from J; junction bases left unmatched: 20. CDR3 residues: CASSLSPLAGGPESMFTQYF. The CDR3 DNA follows: TGTGCCAGCAGCTTATCCCCACTAGCGGGAGGGCCGGAGTCAATGTTCACGCAGTATTTT.

This clonotype was observed at least ten times. The chain has TRBV29-1 and TRBJ2-3; D uncertain. Germline V CDR1 and CDR2: SQVTM, ANQGSEA. CDR3 length: 10 amino acids. Trimming stripped 5 bases from V and 4 bases from J, with 4 bases between. CDR3 sequence: CSVWSDTQYF. CDR3 bases: TGCAGCGTTTGGTCAGATACGCAGTATTTT.

Only a few counts were recorded for this clonotype. This chain links TRBV7-2 with TRBJ2-3; possibly TRBD2 for D (5 bases). Trimming stripped 3 bases from V and 8 bases from J, with 18 bases between. The CDR3 is 15 residues long. CDR1 and CDR2 (germline): SGHTA, FQGNSA. CDR3 sequence reads: CASSFSQTGKRTQYF. As DNA, the CDR3 is TGTGCCAGCAGCTTCTCTCAAACGGGGAAGCGTACGCAGTATTTT.

J is TRBJ1-6 and V is TRBV20-1; 11 bases are shared with TRBD1. Per the germline V gene, CDR1 is DFQATT and CDR2 is SNEGSKA (reference sequence). There are 14 residues in the CDR3. J was trimmed by 10 bases and V by 4 bases; bases with no gene match: 6. As DNA, the CDR3 is TGCAGTGCTATCTCCGGGACAGGGGGATCACCCCTCCACTTT. Protein product: CSAISGTGGSPLHF.

The chain links TRBV27 to TRBJ2-1; TRBD1 matches at 7 bases. This CDR3 spans 20 amino acids. Trimming cost V 4 bases and J 0 bases; bases outside gene matches: 18. CDR1 is MNHEY, CDR2 SMNVEV, per germline (reference sequence). CDR3 sequence: CASSSRTGLSILGSYNEQFF. In DNA, the CDR3 is TGTGCCAGCAGTTCCCGGACAGGTTTGTCCATTCTGGGCTCCTACAATGAGCAGTTCTTC.

This clonotype appeared many times. The chain couples TRBV15 to TRBJ2-1; TRBD2 might be the D (6 bases). The V end lost 0 bases, the J end lost 7 bases, and 19 bases lay between the germline ends. Per the germline V gene, CDR1 is LNHNV and CDR2 is YYDKDF (reference sequence). The CDR3 has 17 amino acids. The CDR3 sequence: CATSRDGRQRRVNEQFF. The DNA of the CDR3 is TGTGCCACCAGCAGAGATGGGAGGCAGCGTCGGGTTAATGAGCAGTTCTTC.

This clonotype came up many times. This sequence joins TRBV12-3 or TRBV12-4 and TRBJ1-4; D might be TRBD1 (6 bases). The V gene lost 0 bases and the J gene lost 7 bases, with 9 bases spanning the gap. The CDR3 is 14 amino acids. The CDR3, as DNA: TGTGCCAGCAGTTTAGCAGGGGGAGGTGAAAAACTGTTTTTT. Protein sequence: CASSLAGGGEKLFF.

Comments on this clonotype: Germline and junction disagree at one end, which may indicate a read error. The gene calls are TRBV12-3 or TRBV12-4 and TRBJ1-1; D gene ambiguous. CDR3 length equals 14 residues. CDR3 nucleotide sequence: TGTGCCACCAGTGGTTTACTTTTGGCCACTGAAGCTTTCTTT. Translated, it gives CATSGLLLATEAFF.

There are many counts of this clonotype. The chain couples TRBV20-1 to TRBJ1-5; D might be TRBD1 (6 bases). Looked up from germline, CDR1 is DFQATT and CDR2 is SNEGSKA (reference sequence). V was pared by 7 bases and J by 2 bases, with 18 bases between. The CDR3 consists of 15 residues. This CDR3 is CSVVRGGSGNQPQHF. CDR3 sequence (DNA): TGCAGTGTCGTCAGGGGCGGATCTGGCAATCAGCCCCAGCATTTT.

J is TRBJ2-1 and V is TRBV6-2 or TRBV6-3, with D possibly being TRBD1 (6 bases). Germline-derived CDR1 and CDR2 are MNHEY and SVGEGT. V was pared by 2 bases and J by 6 bases, with 11 bases between. The CDR3 extends over 14 amino acids. CDR3 nucleotides: TGTGCCAGCAGTTACGGGGGCAGGGGCAATGAGCAGTTCTTC. This encodes CASSYGGRGNEQFF.

This chain links TRBV7-2 with TRBJ1-6; D remains ambiguous. V lost 1 base to trimming and J lost 5 bases, with 18 bases between them. The germline V gene encodes CDR1 SGHTA and CDR2 FQGNSA. CDR3 length equals 18 residues. The CDR3 sequence is CASSLEFLSARHNSPLHF. CDR3 coding DNA: TGTGCCAGCAGCTTAGAATTTCTTTCTGCCAGGCATAATTCACCCCTCCACTTT.

This clonotype was detected many times. The J gene is TRBJ2-5, the V gene TRBV20-1; TRBD2 agrees at 8 bases. The CDR3 runs to 16 residues. Germline V CDR1 and CDR2: DFQATT, SNEGSKA (reference sequence). V dropped 2 bases and J dropped 9; count of bases not matched to a gene: 17. The CDR3 DNA follows: TGCAGTGCTAGACCAACTCCGGGACTAGTGGGGGAGGCCCAGTACTTC. Its protein is CSARPTPGLVGEAQYF.

The rearrangement joins TRBV7-6 to TRBJ1-2; TRBD1 might be the D (5 bases). Trimming took 3 bases from V and 0 from J, leaving 8 bases between them. Germline V gene sequence: CDR1 SGHVS, CDR2 FNYEAQ. This CDR3 contains 14 residues. As DNA, the CDR3 is TGTGCCAGCAGCTTCCCAGGGTCTAACTATGGCTACACCTTC. Translation gives CASSFPGSNYGYTF.

This clonotype was seen more than once but under ten times. V usage is TRBV30 and J usage is TRBJ2-7, with D maybe TRBD2 (6 bases). The CDR3 contains 15 residues. Germline values: CDR1 GTSNPN, CDR2 SVGIG (reference sequence). V was clipped by 2 bases and J by 6 bases, with 20 bases between them. Here the CDR3 DNA reads TGTGCCTGGAGTACCCGGAGACTAGTGTATTTCGAGCAGTACTTC. Translation gives CAWSTRRLVYFEQYF.

Turning to this clonotype: Since a much larger clone is just one base distant, this may be a read error. The V and J genes are TRBV7-2 and TRBJ2-3, with TRBD2 matching 7 bases. Germline CDR1 SGHTA, CDR2 FQGNSA. This CDR3 region has 15 residues. Germline trimming cut 0 bases from V and 4 bases from J; bases unmatched to any gene: 4. In DNA form, the CDR3 reads TGTGCCAGCAGCTTAGCTGGCGGGAGTGCAGATACGCAGTATTTT. Residues: CASSLAGGSADTQYF.

This sequence joins TRBV12-3 or TRBV12-4 and TRBJ2-4; perhaps TRBD1 as D (6 bases). The CDR3 extends over 16 amino acids. The V end was cut by 3 bases, the J end by 0 bases, with 12 bases between. CDR3 region: CASSFGGKLAKNIQYF. Here the CDR3 DNA reads TGTGCCAGCAGTTTTGGGGGCAAGCTAGCCAAAAACATTCAGTACTTC.

This chain joins TRBV12-3 or TRBV12-4 and TRBJ1-6; D unresolved. With 7 bases removed from V and 0 bases from J, the gap between germline ends came to 7 bases. The CDR3 consists of 14 residues. CDR3 in DNA: TGTGCCAGCAACCTCCACTCCTATAATTCACCCCTCCACTTT. It translates to CASNLHSYNSPLHF.

The chain recombines TRBV7-2 with TRBJ2-6, with TRBD2 matching over 8 bases. Trimming removed 4 bases from V and 0 bases from J; junction bases left unmatched: 5. Germline-derived CDR1 and CDR2 are SGHTA and FQGNSA. CDR3 length: 17 amino acids. The CDR3 here is CASSSGLGGSGANVLTF. CDR3 coding DNA: TGTGCCAGCAGCTCGGGACTAGGGGGCTCTGGGGCCAACGTCCTGACTTTC.